This is a list of T cell receptor beta chains from one sample in a study of human T cells and chemical hapten exposure. TCRdb reanalysed the RACE reads using MiXCR and keeps one entry per CDR3 protein. The table lists about 190,000 distinct CDR3 sequences, under 25% of them singletons. Sequences were derived from whole blood, sampled in connection with sensitization to the hapten diphenylcyclopropenone (DPC). Receptor source: a woman aged 40 to 49 with alopecia areata. Some clones in this sample may be carry-over from other donors' samples. Both conserved end residues are trimmed from each CDR3. Each record gives: clone size, V gene, CDR3 length, CDR3 protein. The size entry is marked missing in some rows and otherwise reads once, few, many or a size class.

>few|TRBV20-1|12
SAMGQLSTDTQY
>.|TRBV10-3|14
AISETSGNLYNEQF
>many|TRBV27|14
ASTGQGQTGANVLT
>.|TRBV20-1|14
SADGQSLTLQETQY
>.|TRBV4-2|13
ASSQDTTLNTEAF
>few|TRBV14|11
ASSQYYNQPQH
>.|TRBV5-6|9
ASRFRETQY
>.|TRBV7-2|14
ASSLVASGSTGELF
>.|TRBV12-3/TRBV12-4|12
ASSPTGSGYEQY
>few|TRBV20-1|12
SARDLLGTGELF
>few|TRBV11-2|14
ASSKAGLAGVHEQF